This TCR beta chain derives from a study of blood T cells in healthy people across ages. Then a second PCR, running roughly 7 to 12 cycles, was carried out with a sample-barcoded 5' primer and a J-beta primer mix. Each CDR3 protein is one row after TCRdb ran MiXCR on the 5' RACE reads. The sample contains hundreds of thousands of distinct CDR3 sequences, 20% to 25% of which appear only once. V was shortened by 5 bases and J by 0 bases, with 11 bases between the two germline ends. CDR3 size: 15 residues. CDR1 is SNHLY, CDR2 FYNNEI, per germline. This clonotype was seen a handful of times. Separately, the same data were catalogued under a study of T cells of mothers and their children. Per that study: Mothers and children who were related shared slightly more overlap than unrelated pairs, but not significantly more.

Sequencing used blood. This sequence joins TRBV2 and TRBJ2-1; either TRBD1 or TRBD2 may supply D (5 bases each). The TCR comes from a boy younger than 18 in good health. In DNA, the CDR3 is TGTGCCAGCAGTATATGGGACGACTCCTACAATGAGCAGTTCTTC. Protein: CASSIWDDSYNEQFF.